A single sample is the source of the 20 T cell receptor beta chains below, sequenced in a study of blood T cells in healthy people across ages. A second PCR of about 6 to 11 cycles used a sample-barcoded 5' primer and a J-beta primer mix. TCRdb fed the 5' RACE reads into MiXCR, producing one record per CDR3 protein. Among roughly 800,000 distinct CDR3 sequences listed, roughly 64% were seen once. Sequencing was performed on blood. These receptors all come from a man aged 25 to 40 in good health.

The chain joins TRBV29-1 to TRBJ2-2; TRBD1 agrees at 10 bases. CDR3 length: 14 residues. Germline V gene sequence: CDR1 SQVTM, CDR2 ANQGSEA. The V segment lost 7 bases and the J segment 5 bases; nucleotides outside the gene matches: 7. Here the CDR3 reads CSGRQGARTGELFF. In DNA form, the CDR3 reads TGCAGCGGGAGACAGGGGGCTAGGACCGGGGAGCTGTTTTTT.

This clonotype showed up many times. V gene TRBV4-2 combines with J gene TRBJ2-1; weak D call: TRBD2 (7 bases). Germline CDR1 and CDR2: LGHNA and YNFKEQ. This CDR3 spans 16 amino acids. The V gene lost 0 bases and the J gene lost 6 bases, with 15 bases spanning the gap. This CDR3 is CASSQDLAGALNEQFF. For the CDR3, the DNA is TGTGCCAGCAGCCAAGATTTGGCGGGGGCCCTCAATGAGCAGTTCTTC.

The chain uses TRBV5-1 and TRBJ2-3, with 10 bases aligning to TRBD1. V shed 4 bases and J 1 base; nucleotides not matched to a gene: 15. CDR1 and CDR2 from the germline V gene are SGHRS and YFSETQ. This CDR3 contains 19 residues. This CDR3 is CASSRNGQGVPGGTDTQYF. The CDR3 DNA reads as TGCGCCAGCAGCCGCAACGGACAGGGGGTCCCCGGCGGCACAGATACGCAGTATTTT.

This sequence joins TRBV6-5 and TRBJ1-5; no firm D call. This CDR3 is built from 16 residues. V was shortened by 7 bases and J by 7 bases, with 23 bases between the two germline ends. The germline gives CDR1 MNHEY, CDR2 SVGAGI. As DNA, the CDR3 is TGTGCCAGCATACTTTGGGAAAATCCCGGTGAGCAGCCCCAGCATTTT. This codes for CASILWENPGEQPQHF.

V is TRBV9 and J is TRBJ2-7, with D uncertain. The CDR3 has 15 residues. Germline assignment: CDR1 SGDLS and CDR2 YYNGEE. Deletions cut 0 bases from V and 5 bases from J, with 15 bases between. The CDR3, as DNA: TGTGCCAGCAGCGTAGTTCCCCCCGCCCGCGACGAGCAGTACTTC. Its protein is CASSVVPPARDEQYF. The full variable domain, with the rest looked up from reference TRBV9 and TRBJ2-7, is DSGVTQTPKHLITATGQRVTLRCSPRSGDLSVYWYQQSLDQGLQFLIQYYNGEERAKGNILERFSAQQFPDLHSELNLSSLELGDSALYFCASSVVPPARDEQYFGPGTRLTVT.

The CDR3 DNA sequence: TGCAGTGCTAGGGTGCGGGACGCCTCCACAGATACGCAGTATTTT. As protein: CSARVRDASTDTQYF. The V gene is TRBV20-1, the J gene TRBJ2-3; D is perhaps TRBD2 (6 bases). There are 15 residues in the CDR3. The germline CDR1 and CDR2 sequences are DFQATT and SNEGSKA (reference sequence). V was trimmed by 3 bases and J by 2 bases, leaving 15 bases between them.

This clonotype was counted at least ten times. This chain connects TRBV20-1 to TRBJ1-6; D is undetermined. This CDR3 is built from 15 residues. V was cut by 6 bases and J by 6 bases, with 18 bases left in between. Germline V lookup: CDR1 DFQATT, CDR2 SNEGSKA (reference sequence). The CDR3 sequence is CSAPVGGDLNSPLHF. The CDR3 DNA is TGCAGTGCCCCCGTGGGCGGAGACCTTAATTCACCCCTCCACTTT.

This clonotype has only a few counts. This chain links TRBV5-1 with TRBJ2-5; TRBD1 matches 8 bases. Germline CDR1 SGHRS, CDR2 YFSETQ. There are 18 residues in the CDR3. The V gene end was trimmed by 3 bases and the J gene end by 4 bases; junction bases not matched to a gene: 17. This CDR3 reads CASSWTPPDRDSSETQYF. The CDR3 DNA sequence: TGCGCCAGCAGCTGGACCCCTCCGGACAGGGATAGTTCAGAGACCCAGTACTTC.

The chain has TRBV20-1 and TRBJ2-3; unclear D gene. V was trimmed by 3 bases and J by 1 base, leaving 8 bases between them. Germline CDR1 DFQATT, CDR2 SNEGSKA (reference sequence). The CDR3 length is 13 residues. CDR3 nucleotide sequence: TGCAGTGCTAGTACCCCAGGCACAGATACGCAGTATTTT. Translated, it gives CSASTPGTDTQYF.

The chain carries TRBV4-3 and TRBJ2-3, with D perhaps TRBD1 or TRBD2 (6 bases each). Germline V gene data show CDR1 as LGHNA and CDR2 as YSLEER. The CDR3 sequence is 17 residues long. V was pared by 0 bases and J by 5 bases, with 18 bases between. The CDR3 nucleotides are TGCGCCAGCAGCCAAGAGGAAGGGGGGTACCACGTAGATACGCAGTATTTT. It is translated as CASSQEEGGYHVDTQYF.

This chain connects TRBV12-3 or TRBV12-4 to TRBJ2-3; no clear D. The CDR3 runs 13 residues. The ends were cut back, 2 bases at V and 2 bases at J, with 5 bases in the middle. Written as DNA, the CDR3 is TGTGCCAGCAGTTTACTCCACACAGATACGCAGTATTTT. It codes for CASSLLHTDTQYF.

The CDR3 nucleotides read TGCAGCGTTGTACAGGGATCTGGGGCCAACGTCCTGACTTTC. Protein sequence: CSVVQGSGANVLTF. The rearrangement uses TRBV29-1 and TRBJ2-6, with a possible D match to TRBD1 (6 bases). The V and J ends lost 4 bases and 1 base respectively, with 8 bases between them. CDR1 is SQVTM and CDR2 is ANQGSEA in the germline V gene. The CDR3 consists of 14 residues.

This rearrangement joins TRBV5-1 to TRBJ1-2, with no clear D. Deletions cut 0 bases from V and 3 bases from J, with 18 bases between. This CDR3 has 17 amino acids. CDR1 and CDR2 (germline): SGHRS, YFSETQ. CDR3 sequence reads: CASSLAPRVRRHYGYTF. In nucleotides, the CDR3 is TGCGCCAGCAGCTTGGCCCCGCGGGTCCGACGGCACTATGGCTACACCTTC.

The chain has TRBV6-5 and TRBJ2-3; D unclear. The V end was cut by 10 bases, the J end by 2 bases, with 7 bases between. Germline assignment: CDR1 MNHEY and CDR2 SVGAGI. CDR3 length: 11 residues. Written as DNA, the CDR3 is TGTGCCACCACTACCACAGATACGCAGTATTTT. It yields the protein CATTTTDTQYF.

Remarks on this clonotype: A read error may account for a junction end that differs from germline. V is TRBV10-3 and J is TRBJ2-1, with 8 nucleotides matching TRBD2. The CDR3 loop spans 12 amino acids. Germline loops: CDR1 ENHRY, CDR2 SYGVKD. The chain's CDR3 is CATSGTSNEQFF. The CDR3 DNA reads as TGTGCCACCAGTGGGACTAGCAATGAGCAGTTCTTC.

V is TRBV2 and J is TRBJ2-5, with D tentatively TRBD1 (6 bases). CDR3 length: 11 amino acids. Germline loops: CDR1 SNHLY, CDR2 FYNNEI. CDR3 region: CVSGENYEQYF. The CDR3 coding sequence is TGTGTATCAGGGGAGAACTATGAGCAGTACTTC.

The chain links TRBV5-1 to TRBJ2-3; 7 bases fit TRBD1. CDR1 SGHRS and CDR2 YFSETQ come from the germline V gene. The CDR3 runs to 12 residues. The V and J ends lost 0 bases and 9 bases, in that order; junction bases with no gene match: 1. This chain's CDR3 is CASSLEQGTQYF. The CDR3 region has the DNA TGCGCCAGCAGCTTGGAACAGGGGACGCAGTATTTT. Combining the CDR3 with reference TRBV5-1 and TRBJ2-3 gives the whole variable domain KAGVTQTPRYLIKTRGQQVTLSCSPISGHRSVSWYQQTPGQGLQFLFEYFSETQRNKGNFPGRFSGRQFSNSRSEMNVSTLELGDSALYLCASSLEQGTQYFGPGTRLTVL.

V and J are TRBV7-3 and TRBJ2-1; 8 bases align to TRBD2. The trim removed 5 bases at V and 6 bases at J, leaving 3 bases unmatched. This CDR3 contains 13 residues. The germline V gene encodes CDR1 SGHTA and CDR2 FQGTGA. The CDR3 spells CASSHGTSNEQFF. The DNA of the CDR3 is TGTGCCAGCAGCCACGGGACTAGCAATGAGCAGTTCTTC.

The V and J genes are TRBV20-1 and TRBJ2-4; D not certain. This CDR3 contains 14 residues. Trimming removed 3 bases from V and 0 bases from J, with 9 bases in between. The germline V gene encodes CDR1 DFQATT and CDR2 SNEGSKA (reference sequence). The CDR3 nucleotides read TGCAGTGCTAGTAAGCGTCTAGCCAAAAACATTCAGTACTTC. Its translation: CSASKRLAKNIQYF.

V usage is TRBV7-6 and J usage is TRBJ2-7; 8 bases map to TRBD2. Germline V CDR1 and CDR2: SGHVS, FNYEAQ. With V trimmed by 5 bases and J by 6 bases, 12 bases remained unmatched. This CDR3 has 15 amino acids. The CDR3 nucleotides read TGTGCCAGCAGCATATCCGGGACTAGGTCTTCCGAGCAGTACTTC. Protein product: CASSISGTRSSEQYF.